This TCR beta chain was profiled in a study of CD8 T cells in Susac syndrome. Across the whole study: Clinical remission applied to under ten sequenced Susac syndrome patients, and six had active disease.

Sequencing targeted TCR beta in T cells from blood (CD8+ and CD4+). Diagnostic criteria defined recently for definite or probable disease were met by the Susac syndrome patients. Reverse transcription of about 0.5 to 1 ug RNA used random hexamers. The TCR beta CDR3 was amplified by immunoSEQ multiplex PCR across 54 Vbeta, 13 Jbeta. In TCRdb, the immunoSEQ multiplex PCR reads were re-called with MiXCR into one record per CDR3 protein. The sample has fewer than 80,000 distinct CDR3 sequences; around 94% are singletons. This clonotype was picked up one time. Germline-derived CDR1 and CDR2 are MRHNA and SNTAGT. Trimming removed 4 bases at V and 4 bases at J, with 13 bases between. CDR3 length: 15 residues.

This chain uses TRBV6-4 with TRBJ2-2, with D possibly matching TRBD2 (6 bases). The source of this sequence is a human donor with Susac syndrome. The sample was CD8+ T cells from PBMCs. CDR3: CASSGGSGGTGELFF. DNA for the CDR3: TGTGCCAGCAGTGGAGGTAGCGGAGGCACCGGGGAGCTGTTTTTT.